This T cell receptor beta chain emerged from a study of T cells after yellow fever vaccination. About the study: SMART-Seq v4 Ultra Low Input prepared libraries from low-cell fractions.

This CDR3 comprises 15 residues. Trimming left V 1 base short and J 9 bases short, with 18 bases between. CDR1 is MGHRA, CDR2 YSYEKL, per germline. 5'RACE template switching produced TCR cDNA carrying a universal primer site and UMIs. One entry per CDR3 protein results from TCRdb running MiXCR on the 5' RACE reads. Of a few hundred thousand distinct CDR3 sequences detected, 5.2% appear once; the ten largest clones hold around 3.5%. The sequence derives from a man aged 18 to 30 who received the YFV17D yellow fever vaccine. The gene calls are TRBV4-1 and TRBJ2-5; D might be TRBD1 (6 bases). Sequencing used CD4+ T cells sorted from PBMCs, obtained on the day of the yellow fever booster vaccination. CDR3 protein: CASSQAWDQGMAQYF. CDR3 DNA sequence: TGCGCCAGCAGCCAAGCCTGGGACCAGGGGATGGCCCAGTACTTC.